These 16 T cell receptor beta chains came from one sample sequenced in a study of cytomegalovirus exposure and HLA in healthy donors. The primer mix had 60 Vbeta and 13 Jbeta primers. Assay used: immunoSEQ multiplex PCR; TCRdb lists only in-frame clones, some missing. The profile covers some 130,000 clones, with around 77% appearing a single time and around 2% taken by the ten largest. Input material: PBMCs. These receptors came from a man aged 25 to 40 in good health and CMV-seronegative.

This clone was seen only once. V usage is TRBV6-4 and J usage is TRBJ2-3; no firm D call. CDR3 length: 11 residues. The ends were cut back, 4 bases at V and 5 bases at J, with 4 bases in the middle. CDR1 is MRHNA and CDR2 is SNTAGT in the germline V gene. The CDR3 loop is CASSAGDTQYF. Written as DNA, the CDR3 is TGTGCCAGCAGTGCAGGAGATACGCAGTATTTT.

This clone occurred a few times. This rearrangement joins TRBV9 to TRBJ1-2; TRBD1 might be the D (5 bases). CDR3 length: 13 residues. V lost 3 bases and J lost 8, with 14 bases in between. The germline V gene has CDR1 SGDLS and CDR2 YYNGEE. The CDR3 coding sequence is TGTGCCAGCAGCGCGCAGGGTATACTCGGCTACACCTTC. It codes for CASSAQGILGYTF.

This sequence joins TRBV9 and TRBJ2-1; D is possibly TRBD2 (6 bases). Germline V lookup: CDR1 SGDLS, CDR2 YYNGEE. The CDR3 sequence is 12 residues long. V was trimmed by 3 bases and J by 7 bases, leaving 8 bases between them. The CDR3 loop reads CASSAGENEQFF. The CDR3 region has the DNA TGTGCCAGCAGCGCGGGGGAAAATGAGCAGTTCTTC. Drawing the rest from reference TRBV9 and TRBJ2-1, the complete variable domain is DSGVTQTPKHLITATGQRVTLRCSPRSGDLSVYWYQQSLDQGLQFLIQYYNGEERAKGNILERFSAQQFPDLHSELNLSSLELGDSALYFCASSAGENEQFFGPGTRLTVL.

V is TRBV28 and J is TRBJ2-7, with a tentative D call TRBD1 (5 bases). The CDR3 runs 12 residues. The V end lost 2 bases, the J end lost 3 bases, and 5 bases lay between the germline ends. Per germline, CDR1 MDHEN and CDR2 SYDVKM. CDR3 residues: CASSLQGYEQYF. CDR3 nucleotide sequence: TGTGCCAGCAGTTTACAGGGCTACGAGCAGTACTTC. The full variable domain, completed using reference TRBV28 and TRBJ2-7, is DVKVTQSSRYLVKRTGEKVFLECVQDMDHENMFWYRQDPGLGLRLIYFSYDVKMKEKGDIPEGYSVSREKKERFSLILESASTNQTSMYLCASSLQGYEQYFGPGTRLTVT.

The rearrangement links TRBV2 to TRBJ1-2; 8 bases are a match to TRBD1. Germline CDR1 is SNHLY and CDR2 is FYNNEI. The length of the CDR3 is 15 residues. The J segment lost 4 bases and the V segment lost 1 base, leaving 5 bases of the junction unmatched. The DNA of the CDR3 is TGTGCCAGCAGTGAAGATACAGGGGGGGTCTATGGCTACACCTTC. The encoded protein is CASSEDTGGVYGYTF.

The V call is TRBV9, the J call TRBJ2-3; 7 bases fit TRBD2. The CDR3 length is 16 residues. Germline CDR1 is SGDLS and CDR2 is YYNGEE. The ends lost 4 bases at V and 5 bases at J; junction bases unmatched: 13. The CDR3: CASSKREGGSGDTQYF. CDR3 nucleotides: TGTGCCAGCAGCAAAAGGGAGGGCGGGAGTGGAGATACGCAGTATTTT. Variable domain in full (rest from reference TRBV9 and TRBJ2-3): DSGVTQTPKHLITATGQRVTLRCSPRSGDLSVYWYQQSLDQGLQFLIQYYNGEERAKGNILERFSAQQFPDLHSELNLSSLELGDSALYFCASSKREGGSGDTQYFGPGTRLTVL.

The rearrangement uses TRBV7-3 and TRBJ2-7; 9 bases map to TRBD1. The V gene end was trimmed by 5 bases and the J gene end by 3 bases; junction bases not matched to a gene: 14. There are 17 residues in the CDR3. The germline V gene has CDR1 SGHTA and CDR2 FQGTGA. The CDR3 loop reads CASSLRTGTGKIYEQYF. The CDR3 DNA reads TGTGCCAGCAGCCTCCGAACCGGGACAGGGAAAATCTACGAGCAGTACTTC.

The chain joins TRBV14 to TRBJ2-1; perhaps TRBD1 as D (6 bases). V shed 4 bases and J shed 9 bases, with 16 bases lying between them. The CDR3 runs 14 residues. Germline CDR1 and CDR2: SGHDN and FVKESK. CDR3: CASSPTSGVREQFF. In DNA, the CDR3 is TGTGCCAGCAGCCCGACATCAGGGGTGCGTGAGCAGTTCTTC.

The CDR3 spells CASSLISITYTDTQYF. The CDR3 DNA sequence: TGCGCCAGCAGCTTGATATCGATTACCTACACAGATACGCAGTATTTT. The chain has TRBV5-1 and TRBJ2-3, with D unresolved. CDR1 and CDR2 from the germline V gene are SGHRS and YFSETQ. The CDR3 is 16 amino acids. Trimming took off 1 base at V and 2 bases at J, with 14 bases between the two ends.

V and J are TRBV10-3 and TRBJ2-7; 7 bases are a match to TRBD1. Germline V gene lookup returns CDR1 ENHRY and CDR2 SYGVKD. Trimming took 6 bases from V and 3 from J; bases not matched to a gene: 5. The CDR3 consists of 13 residues. The CDR3 sequence is CAISAGTDYEQYF. The CDR3 nucleotides read TGTGCCATCAGCGCCGGGACAGACTACGAGCAGTACTTC.

The CDR3 protein is CASSLEASGSGDTQYF. The CDR3 nucleotides read TGCGCCAGCAGCTTGGAAGCTAGCGGGAGCGGAGATACGCAGTATTTT. The chain uses TRBV5-1 and TRBJ2-3, with TRBD2 matching 10 bases. V gave up 0 bases and J gave up 5 bases; unmatched junction bases: 6. The CDR3 runs 16 residues. Germline-derived CDR1 and CDR2 are SGHRS and YFSETQ.

DNA for the CDR3: TGTGCCAGCAGCCAAGGTGATGGGACTAGGGGAGAGACCCAGTACTTC. It specifies CASSQGDGTRGETQYF. V is TRBV14 and J is TRBJ2-5, with 8 bases fitting TRBD2. Germline trimming cut 1 base from V and 4 bases from J; bases unmatched to any gene: 8. The CDR3 runs 16 residues. Germline V gives CDR1 SGHDN, CDR2 FVKESK.

A note on this clone: One end of the junction varies from germline; a read error may be responsible. The V and J genes are TRBV7-7 and TRBJ2-3; 9 bases match TRBD2. Germline V gives CDR1 SSHAT, CDR2 FNYEAQ (reference sequence). The CDR3 runs to 13 residues. The CDR3 DNA is TGTGCTAGCAGCGTAGCGGGAGAAGATACGCAGTATTTT. Its protein product is CASSVAGEDTQYF. Full variable domain (missing parts from reference TRBV7-7 and TRBJ2-3): GAGVSQSPRYKVTKRGQDVTLRCDPISSHATLYWYQQALGQGPEFLTYFNYEAQPDKSGLPSDRFSAERPEGSISTLTIQRTEQRDSAMYRCASSVAGEDTQYFGPGTRLTVL.

The chain is built from TRBV9 and TRBJ1-2, with 7 bases aligning to TRBD1. The germline CDR1 and CDR2 sequences are SGDLS and YYNGEE. The CDR3 sequence is 15 residues long. Trimming took 4 bases from V and 2 from J; bases not matched to a gene: 8. The CDR3 is CASSHPRQGNYGYTF. The DNA of the CDR3 is TGTGCCAGCAGCCATCCGCGACAGGGAAACTATGGCTACACCTTC. The full variable domain, rest sourced from reference TRBV9 and TRBJ1-2, is DSGVTQTPKHLITATGQRVTLRCSPRSGDLSVYWYQQSLDQGLQFLIQYYNGEERAKGNILERFSAQQFPDLHSELNLSSLELGDSALYFCASSHPRQGNYGYTFGSGTRLTVV.

This clone was seen only a few times. The chain recombines TRBV2 with TRBJ2-3, with TRBD2 identical over 8 bases. Germline CDR1 reads SNHLY; CDR2 reads FYNNEI. Trimming cost V 9 bases and J 2 bases; bases outside gene matches: 10. The CDR3 sequence is 15 residues long. CDR3 sequence: CARTRLATITDTQYF. The CDR3, as DNA: TGTGCCAGGACGCGACTAGCGACAATCACAGATACGCAGTATTTT.

This clone has a single count. The V call is TRBV30, the J call TRBJ2-1; TRBD1 aligns across 9 bases. J was trimmed by 15 bases and V by 1 base; bases with no gene match: 7. CDR1 and CDR2 (germline): GTSNPN, SVGIG (reference sequence). This CDR3 has 12 amino acids. The CDR3 DNA reads TGTGCCTGGAGTGGCGGGACAGGGCGGACGTTCTTC. Translated, it gives CAWSGGTGRTFF.